What follows describes a single T cell receptor beta chain. Its cognate antigen is unknown. Germline V CDR1 and CDR2: SNHLY, FYNNEI. The length of the CDR3 is 16 residues. Trimming took 4 bases from V and 0 from J, leaving 13 bases between them. Only in-frame clones appear in the TCRdb table, and some are missing; sequencing was by immunoSEQ multiplex PCR. Here the sample spans about 34,000 clones, around 76% being singletons. These data belong to a study of STAT5B mutations in CD4+ large granular lymphocyte leukemia. Study-wide points: Main leukemic clonotypes were patient-specific, but 20% to 25% appeared at low frequency elsewhere. Compared with healthy controls (2/35), patient top clones favored TRBV06 (8/27). CD4-sorted patient repertoires seemed more clonal than healthy CD4+ repertoires.

The TCR originated in a human donor in good health. The sequencing sample was made of CD4+ T cells from blood buffy coats. The V call is TRBV2, the J call TRBJ1-5, with D unresolved. The CDR3 here is CASSGQEIYSNQPQHF. The CDR3 DNA reads TGTGCCAGCAGTGGGCAGGAAATCTATAGCAATCAGCCCCAGCATTTT.